Below are 32 T cell receptor beta chains sequenced from a single sample in a study of blood T cell repertoires in COVID-19. Assay used: immunoSEQ multiplex PCR; TCRdb lists only in-frame clones, some missing. The sample has more than 95,000 clones; roughly 85% are singletons. The sample consisted of peripheral blood. These receptors were taken from a man in his forties or fifties with acute or convalescent COVID-19.

Worth noting for this clone: Other DNA sequences from this sample encode an identical CDR3 as well. The gene calls are TRBV7-2 and TRBJ1-1, with D unresolved. Trimming removed 5 bases from V and 3 bases from J, with 13 bases in between. This CDR3 is 14 amino acids long. Germline CDR1 reads SGHTA; CDR2 reads FQGNSA. As DNA, the CDR3 is TGTGCCAGCAGCCTAGGATCGGAGTACACTGAAGCTTTCTTT. Its protein product is CASSLGSEYTEAFF.

This clone came up once. The V gene is TRBV3-1 (or the pseudogene TRBV3-2), the J gene TRBJ2-1, with TRBD2 matching 7 bases. Germline V gene sequence: CDR1 LGHDT, CDR2 YNNKEL (reference sequence). Trimming removed 4 bases from V and 5 bases from J; junction bases left unmatched: 8. The length of the CDR3 is 15 residues. The CDR3 loop is CASSPREGGNNEQFF. The CDR3 DNA is TGTGCCAGCAGCCCCAGGGAGGGAGGAAACAATGAGCAGTTCTTC.

The chain recombines TRBV5-1 with TRBJ2-5; TRBD2 matches at 7 bases. The CDR3 spans 14 residues. V trimming: 6 bases; J trimming: 5 bases; junction bases outside the gene matches: 10. Germline CDR1 is SGHRS and CDR2 is YFSETQ. CDR3 DNA: TGCGCCAGCACATCCGGGGCTAGCGGTGAGACCCAGTACTTC. This gives the protein CASTSGASGETQYF.

V usage is TRBV28 and J usage is TRBJ2-7; D is ambiguous. This CDR3 region has 13 residues. V was clipped by 4 bases and J by 3 bases, with 10 bases between them. The germline CDR1 and CDR2 sequences are MDHEN and SYDVKM. DNA of the CDR3: TGTGCCAGCAGTTCTACAGATGTCTACGAGCAGTACTTC. Translated: CASSSTDVYEQYF.

The chain recombines TRBV19 with TRBJ2-7; 12 bases agree with TRBD2. The V gene end was trimmed by 6 bases and the J gene end by 2 bases; junction bases not matched to a gene: 11. The CDR3 runs to 17 residues. CDR1 LNHDA and CDR2 SQIVND come from the germline V gene (reference sequence). This CDR3 is CASSPQGGLAGAYEQYF. In DNA form, the CDR3 reads TGTGCCAGTAGCCCGCAGGGGGGACTAGCGGGCGCCTACGAGCAGTACTTC. Supplemented by reference TRBV19 and TRBJ2-7, the full variable domain reads DGGITQSPKYLFRKEGQNVTLSCEQNLNHDAMYWYRQDPGQGLRLIYYSQIVNDFQKGDIAEGYSVSREKKESFPLTVTSAQKNPTAFYLCASSPQGGLAGAYEQYFGPGTRLTVT.

This rearrangement joins TRBV29-1 to TRBJ2-7, with D unclear. The CDR3 consists of 13 residues. V was shortened by 1 base and J by 4 bases, with 11 bases between the two germline ends. In germline, CDR1 is SQVTM, CDR2 ANQGSEA. The CDR3 DNA reads as TGCAGCGTTGAAGTTCTAACTCCTTACGAGCAGTACTTC. Protein sequence: CSVEVLTPYEQYF.

Notes on this clone: The junction and the germline gene differ at one end; a read error may be behind it. The chain is built from TRBV7-2 and TRBJ2-7; TRBD2 might be the D (6 bases). CDR1 and CDR2 from the germline V gene are SGHTA and FQGNSA. The CDR3 length is 14 residues. The CDR3 reads CASSSPGTSAWRHF. In DNA, the CDR3 is TGTGCCAGCAGCTCCCCCGGGACTTCCGCGTGGCGTCACTTC.

The gene calls are TRBV19 and TRBJ1-3; TRBD1 matches at 7 bases. V lost 4 bases, J lost 2 bases, and 8 bases stayed unmatched. Germline V gene sequence: CDR1 LNHDA, CDR2 SQIVND (reference sequence). This CDR3 has 16 amino acids. The CDR3 reads CASSKQQGIAGNTIYF. Written as DNA, the CDR3 is TGTGCCAGTAGTAAACAACAGGGGATTGCTGGAAACACCATATATTTT.

The J gene is TRBJ1-5, the V gene TRBV25-1; D ambiguous. CDR1 and CDR2 (germline): MGHDK, SYGVNS. The CDR3 runs to 14 residues. Trimming took 4 bases from V and 3 from J, leaving 10 bases between them. The CDR3 here is CASSGAGNNQPQHF. The CDR3, as DNA: TGTGCCAGCAGTGGGGCAGGTAACAATCAGCCCCAGCATTTT. The full variable domain, rest sourced from reference TRBV25-1 and TRBJ1-5, is EADIYQTPRYLVIGTGKKITLECSQTMGHDKMYWYQQDPGMELHLIHYSYGVNSTEKGDLSSESTVSRIRTEHFPLTLESARPSHTSQYLCASSGAGNNQPQHFGDGTRLSIL.

The V call is TRBV5-1, the J call TRBJ2-7; 7 nucleotides align to TRBD2. V trimming: 0 bases; J trimming: 0 bases; junction bases outside the gene matches: 3. The CDR3 loop spans 15 amino acids. Germline assignment: CDR1 SGHRS and CDR2 YFSETQ. As DNA, the CDR3 is TGCGCCAGCAGCTTGGTGGGCGGGGGCTCCTACGAGCAGTACTTC. Its protein product is CASSLVGGGSYEQYF.

This chain joins TRBV3-1 (or the pseudogene TRBV3-2) and TRBJ1-2; maybe TRBD1 (6 bases). Germline loops: CDR1 LGHDT, CDR2 YNNKEL (reference sequence). The V and J ends lost 1 base and 2 bases respectively, with 11 bases between them. The CDR3 contains 15 residues. CDR3 nucleotide sequence: TGTGCCAGCAGCCAAGGCCCAGGGGAGAACTATGGCTACACCTTC. Amino acids: CASSQGPGENYGYTF.

This sequence joins TRBV4-1 and TRBJ2-7; D might be TRBD2 (5 bases). Germline CDR1 and CDR2: MGHRA and YSYEKL. This CDR3 spans 15 amino acids. V was clipped by 0 bases and J by 2 bases, with 11 bases between them. The CDR3 protein is CASSQERTRAYEQYF. DNA of the CDR3: TGCGCCAGCAGCCAAGAGAGGACTCGGGCCTACGAGCAGTACTTC.

The chain joins TRBV7-2 to TRBJ2-3, with D hard to call. Germline CDR1 SGHTA, CDR2 FQGNSA. The V end lost 5 bases, the J end lost 6 bases, and 12 bases lay between the germline ends. This CDR3 comprises 13 residues. CDR3 bases: TGTGCCAGCAGCAGGAGTACAATTGATACGCAGTATTTT. It yields the protein CASSRSTIDTQYF.

This chain uses TRBV29-1 with TRBJ1-2; D is possibly TRBD1 (5 bases). Germline values: CDR1 SQVTM, CDR2 ANQGSEA. This CDR3 has 13 residues. V gave up 7 bases and J gave up 0 bases, with 12 bases separating them. The CDR3 DNA follows: TGCAGCGCCGAACGCAGGGCTAACTATGGCTACACCTTC. It codes for CSAERRANYGYTF.

There are a few counts of this clone. The V call is TRBV9, the J call TRBJ2-2, with a weak D call TRBD2 (6 bases). CDR1 is SGDLS and CDR2 is YYNGEE in the germline V gene. The ends were cut back, 3 bases at V and 6 bases at J, with 9 bases in the middle. This CDR3 is built from 13 residues. This CDR3 reads CASSEEGPGELFF. Here the CDR3 DNA reads TGTGCCAGCAGCGAGGAGGGTCCCGGGGAGCTGTTTTTT.

This clone has just a few counts. The V gene is TRBV7-8, the J gene TRBJ2-3; D may be TRBD1 (5 bases). In germline, CDR1 is SGHVS, CDR2 FQNEAQ. Trimming cost V 1 base and J 3 bases, with 20 bases left between them. The CDR3 loop spans 18 amino acids. CDR3 DNA sequence: TGTGCCAGCAGCTTAGATCGGATCCGGCAGGGTGCGACAGATACGCAGTATTTT. Its protein is CASSLDRIRQGATDTQYF.

The gene calls are TRBV9 and TRBJ1-6; D call uncertain. CDR1 is SGDLS, CDR2 YYNGEE, per germline. The CDR3 is 16 residues long. V lost 0 bases to trimming and J lost 10 bases, with 17 bases between them. The CDR3 DNA reads as TGTGCCAGCAGCGTAGAGCAGTCCCCTGAGGTCTCACCCCTCCACTTT. Translating gives CASSVEQSPEVSPLHF.

The rearrangement links TRBV3-1 (or the pseudogene TRBV3-2) to TRBJ2-7; TRBD2 might be the D (6 bases). The CDR3 runs to 13 residues. Trimming cost V 1 base and J 4 bases, with 8 bases left between them. Germline V gene sequence: CDR1 LGHDT, CDR2 YNNKEL (reference sequence). The CDR3 region is CASSQVGGYEQYF. CDR3 sequence (DNA): TGTGCCAGCAGCCAAGTGGGAGGATACGAGCAGTACTTC.

The chain joins TRBV5-4 to TRBJ1-6; tentative D call: TRBD1 (6 bases). The CDR3 runs 15 residues. Germline CDR1 and CDR2: SGHNT and YYREEE (reference sequence). V was shortened by 2 bases and J by 7 bases, with 13 bases between the two germline ends. CDR3 bases: TGTGCCAGCAGCTTTGGTAACAGGGACAATTCACCCCTCCACTTT. Its translation is CASSFGNRDNSPLHF. Supplemented by reference TRBV5-4 and TRBJ1-6, the full variable domain reads ETGVTQSPTHLIKTRGQQVTLRCSSQSGHNTVSWYQQALGQGPQFIFQYYREEENGRGNFPPRFSGLQFPNYSSELNVNALELDDSALYLCASSFGNRDNSPLHFGNGTRLTVT.

J is TRBJ2-3 and V is TRBV6-1; 9 bases line up with TRBD1. The CDR3 has 16 residues. CDR1 MNHNS and CDR2 SASEGT come from the germline V gene. J lost 4 bases, V lost 2 bases, and 7 bases had no gene match. The CDR3 is CASSEPGTGWADTQYF. The CDR3 coding sequence is TGTGCCAGCAGTGAACCCGGGACAGGGTGGGCAGATACGCAGTATTTT.

Note on this clone: Different DNA sequences within this sample yield the same CDR3. The DNA for the CDR3 is TGTGCCAGCAGCCTGGACAGTCAAGAGACCCAGTACTTC. Translated, it gives CASSLDSQETQYF. The V gene is TRBV2, the J gene TRBJ2-5; TRBD1 might be the D (6 bases). The CDR3 loop spans 13 amino acids. Trimming left V 6 bases short and J 2 bases short, with 10 bases between. Per the germline V gene, CDR1 is SNHLY and CDR2 is FYNNEI.

The gene calls are TRBV5-1 and TRBJ2-3; 16 bases map to TRBD2. The CDR3 sequence is 18 residues long. Germline V gene lookup returns CDR1 SGHRS and CDR2 YFSETQ. V gave up 4 bases and J gave up 2 bases; unmatched junction bases: 7. DNA for the CDR3: TGCGCCAGCAGCCTGGGACTAGCGGGGGGGAAAAACACAGATACGCAGTATTTT. As protein: CASSLGLAGGKNTDTQYF.

The rearrangement joins TRBV5-4 to TRBJ1-4; TRBD1 is a possible D gene (6 bases). The V gene lost 4 bases and the J gene lost 0 bases, with 10 bases spanning the gap. Germline loops: CDR1 SGHNT, CDR2 YYREEE (reference sequence). CDR3 length: 15 residues. Here the CDR3 DNA reads TGTGCCAGCAGCATCAGACAGGCAACTAATGAAAAACTGTTTTTT. It is translated as CASSIRQATNEKLFF.

This chain links TRBV5-1 with TRBJ1-5, with D maybe TRBD1 (5 bases). Per the germline V gene, CDR1 is SGHRS and CDR2 is YFSETQ. The CDR3 spans 18 residues. Trimming left V 2 bases short and J 0 bases short, with 18 bases between. This chain's CDR3 is CASSLPGGETYSNQPQHF. The CDR3 DNA is TGCGCCAGCAGCTTACCCGGGGGGGAGACTTATAGCAATCAGCCCCAGCATTTT. Full variable domain (rest looked up from reference TRBV5-1 and TRBJ1-5): KAGVTQTPRYLIKTRGQQVTLSCSPISGHRSVSWYQQTPGQGLQFLFEYFSETQRNKGNFPGRFSGRQFSNSRSEMNVSTLELGDSALYLCASSLPGGETYSNQPQHFGDGTRLSIL.

The V gene is TRBV2, the J gene TRBJ1-4; 9 nucleotides agree with TRBD1. The V segment lost 2 bases and the J segment 8 bases; nucleotides outside the gene matches: 9. Germline loops: CDR1 SNHLY, CDR2 FYNNEI. The CDR3 runs 16 residues. CDR3 DNA sequence: TGTGCCAGCAGTGAATTGGGGACAGGGCTGGGGGAAAAACTGTTTTTT. This encodes CASSELGTGLGEKLFF.

CDR3 protein: CASRTGSMNTEAFF. The DNA of the CDR3 is TGTGCCAGTAGAACAGGGTCGATGAACACTGAAGCTTTCTTT. The chain is built from TRBV19 and TRBJ1-1, with D possibly matching TRBD1 (6 bases). V gave up 6 bases and J gave up 0 bases, with 11 bases separating them. The germline V gene has CDR1 LNHDA and CDR2 SQIVND (reference sequence). This CDR3 is 14 amino acids long. Supplemented by reference TRBV19 and TRBJ1-1, the full variable domain reads DGGITQSPKYLFRKEGQNVTLSCEQNLNHDAMYWYRQDPGQGLRLIYYSQIVNDFQKGDIAEGYSVSREKKESFPLTVTSAQKNPTAFYLCASRTGSMNTEAFFGQGTRLTVV.

The rearrangement joins TRBV29-1 to TRBJ1-5; D uncertain. From germline, CDR1 is SQVTM and CDR2 ANQGSEA. This CDR3 has 14 residues. The germline V and J ends were trimmed by 3 bases and 0 bases, with 9 bases remaining between them. The CDR3: CSVEKDFSNQPQHF. In nucleotides, the CDR3 is TGCAGCGTTGAGAAAGACTTTAGCAATCAGCCCCAGCATTTT.

This sequence joins TRBV2 and TRBJ1-1; tentative D call: TRBD1 (5 bases). CDR1 SNHLY and CDR2 FYNNEI come from the germline V gene. The CDR3 length is 14 residues. Trimming left V 4 bases short and J 1 base short, with 10 bases between. The CDR3 sequence is CASSAGGKNTEAFF. The CDR3 nucleotides read TGTGCCAGCAGTGCGGGGGGGAAGAACACTGAAGCTTTCTTT.

The rearrangement uses TRBV9 and TRBJ2-7; 11 bases line up with TRBD2. Germline CDR1 reads SGDLS; CDR2 reads YYNGEE. J gave up 1 base and V 6 bases, and 6 bases lay outside the gene matches. The CDR3 loop spans 15 amino acids. The CDR3 region has the DNA TGTGCCAGCACACCGGGACTAGCGGCTTCCTACGAGCAGTACTTC. It translates to CASTPGLAASYEQYF.

This chain links TRBV5-1 with TRBJ2-1; 10 bases fit TRBD2. The CDR3 length is 15 residues. V was clipped by 5 bases and J by 0 bases; unmatched bases: 2. Germline lookup yields CDR1 SGHRS and CDR2 YFSETQ. As DNA, the CDR3 is TGCGCCAGCAGGGCTAGCGGGAGCTCCTACAATGAGCAGTTCTTC. This sequence encodes CASRASGSSYNEQFF.

The chain is built from TRBV13 and TRBJ2-7; 7 bases agree with TRBD1. The junction had 8 bases not matched to a gene; V was cut back by 1 base and J by 5 bases. The CDR3 has 15 amino acids. Looked up from germline, CDR1 is PRHDT and CDR2 is FYEKMQ (reference sequence). The CDR3 reads CASSLAQTGIHEQYF. The CDR3 region has the DNA TGTGCCAGCAGCTTAGCACAGACAGGGATCCACGAGCAGTACTTC.

This clone was seen more than once but under ten times. The V call is TRBV2, the J call TRBJ1-3, with D unclear. CDR1 SNHLY and CDR2 FYNNEI come from the germline V gene. Trimming pared 4 bases from V and 1 base from J, leaving 8 bases between. This CDR3 is built from 14 residues. The CDR3 loop is CASSGAPSGNTIYF. In nucleotides, the CDR3 is TGTGCCAGCAGTGGGGCACCTTCTGGAAACACCATATATTTT. The entire variable domain, with the rest obtained from reference TRBV2 and TRBJ1-3, is as follows: EPEVTQTPSHQVTQMGQEVILRCVPISNHLYFYWYRQILGQKVEFLVSFYNNEISEKSEIFDDQFSVERPDGSNFTLKIRSTKLEDSAMYFCASSGAPSGNTIYFGEGSWLTVV.